This T cell receptor beta chain was identified in a study of radiation and T cells in renal cell carcinoma (dated by TCRdb to the early 2020s). With regard to the full study: The samples were drawn from a clinical trial, where primary renal cell carcinomas were treated with 15 Gy of stereotactic body radiation therapy and then removed by nephrectomy 4 weeks afterward. Across all 50 or so samples, around 4,000,000 unique CDR3 nucleotide sequences, encoding 2,658,974 unique CDR3 amino acid sequences, were identified. In total, 50 to 60 samples underwent TCR beta sequencing: 25 or so tumors plus 27 peripheral blood samples. General study outcomes and caveats: In blood, the top tumor clonotypes increased between baseline and 2 weeks post-radiation and then shrank by 4 weeks, which suggests that tumor-resident clones expanded only transiently. Because pretreatment tumor biopsies were not available, the baseline intratumoral presence of clonotypes could not be determined. Tracking of blood repertoire dynamics stopped at roughly 4 weeks after treatment, with no follow-up past that point. Effects of radiation dose or scheduling on the TCR repertoire could not be addressed with the single-armed trial design.

The CDR3 measures 14 amino acids from cysteine to phenylalanine. The sequence is cut down to CDR3 DNA, 42 bases in frame from base 1. The germline V gene provides CDR1 KGHSH and CDR2 LQKENI. V sheds 4 bases and J sheds 2 bases, leaving 12 bases between their ends. TCR beta libraries were generated from genomic DNA with the immunoSEQ kit, following the manufacturer's recommendations. To prepare libraries, a first multiplex PCR with proprietary primers was run, followed by a second PCR that added unique barcodes, and a bead cleanup was done after each round. A positive control reaction and a negative control reaction, both provided in the kit, were run with every batch of samples. The final libraries underwent checking on an Agilent 4200 TapeStation D1000 ScreenTape, volumetric pooling, and quantification by qPCR. Sequencing was performed on an Illumina NextSeq500 using a MidOutput 150-cycle cartridge, with 156 Read1 cycles, 15 Index1 cycles, and the kit custom primers. The pooled library was loaded at roughly 1 pM, and roughly 20% PhiX control was spiked in. For the original study's pipeline: The vendor-processed data were analyzed in R, and a clonotype was defined as all T cells that share the same CDR3 nucleotide sequence. In the clone abundance analyses, frequencies were normalized to the 10,000 most abundant clones in each sample. Public T cell clones, which averaged fewer than five per sample, were excluded before analysis. A difference in abundance of at least 32-fold between compartments was used to define tumor-enriched and baseline blood-enriched clonotypes. A beta-binomial differential abundance model was applied to find clonotypes that expanded or contracted between blood time points. Tumor-blood repertoire similarity was measured with the Baroni-Urbani and Buser coefficient, and group comparisons used two-tailed Wilcoxon tests in R. Here the immuneACCESS table is served through TCRdb, limited to in-frame sequences with V and J called. Missing clones are a known gap in these copies; in checked studies unresolved V genes cover under half, and the rest lacks a known reason. V and J calls and clone size are given by that table; D and trimming were obtained from the DNA. In all, the sample holds more than 95,000 clones, and roughly 80% of those were seen once. The ten biggest clones cover about 3% of the sample.

Notes on this clone: Its antigen has not been determined. It has no much larger one-base neighbor in the sample; base qualities were not kept.

This specimen's time point label, interpreted: baseline pretreatment blood. The intended sense of this specimen's treatment or condition label: 15 Gy SBRT to primary tumor, nephrectomy 4 weeks later. Serial peripheral blood from radiation-treated patients was sampled at baseline, 2 weeks and 4 weeks after SBRT to track tumor-enriched clonotypes. All patients had renal cell carcinoma with clear cell pathology. The QIAamp DNA Blood Mini Kit (Qiagen) was used to prepare genomic DNA for TCR sequencing. Samples were included in the analyses only if all quality control checks were passed. The sequencing here drew on blood, taken from a patient whose treatment included radiotherapy and nephrectomy. The TCR sequence derives from a woman in her sixties with renal cell carcinoma. The V and J segments used are TRBV18 and TRBJ2-7; a tentative D call is TRBD2 (5 bases match). Here the CDR3 is given as CASSQTSGAYEQYF. The DNA sequence follows: TGTGCCAGCTCACAGACCAGCGGCGCCTACGAGCAGTACTTC.